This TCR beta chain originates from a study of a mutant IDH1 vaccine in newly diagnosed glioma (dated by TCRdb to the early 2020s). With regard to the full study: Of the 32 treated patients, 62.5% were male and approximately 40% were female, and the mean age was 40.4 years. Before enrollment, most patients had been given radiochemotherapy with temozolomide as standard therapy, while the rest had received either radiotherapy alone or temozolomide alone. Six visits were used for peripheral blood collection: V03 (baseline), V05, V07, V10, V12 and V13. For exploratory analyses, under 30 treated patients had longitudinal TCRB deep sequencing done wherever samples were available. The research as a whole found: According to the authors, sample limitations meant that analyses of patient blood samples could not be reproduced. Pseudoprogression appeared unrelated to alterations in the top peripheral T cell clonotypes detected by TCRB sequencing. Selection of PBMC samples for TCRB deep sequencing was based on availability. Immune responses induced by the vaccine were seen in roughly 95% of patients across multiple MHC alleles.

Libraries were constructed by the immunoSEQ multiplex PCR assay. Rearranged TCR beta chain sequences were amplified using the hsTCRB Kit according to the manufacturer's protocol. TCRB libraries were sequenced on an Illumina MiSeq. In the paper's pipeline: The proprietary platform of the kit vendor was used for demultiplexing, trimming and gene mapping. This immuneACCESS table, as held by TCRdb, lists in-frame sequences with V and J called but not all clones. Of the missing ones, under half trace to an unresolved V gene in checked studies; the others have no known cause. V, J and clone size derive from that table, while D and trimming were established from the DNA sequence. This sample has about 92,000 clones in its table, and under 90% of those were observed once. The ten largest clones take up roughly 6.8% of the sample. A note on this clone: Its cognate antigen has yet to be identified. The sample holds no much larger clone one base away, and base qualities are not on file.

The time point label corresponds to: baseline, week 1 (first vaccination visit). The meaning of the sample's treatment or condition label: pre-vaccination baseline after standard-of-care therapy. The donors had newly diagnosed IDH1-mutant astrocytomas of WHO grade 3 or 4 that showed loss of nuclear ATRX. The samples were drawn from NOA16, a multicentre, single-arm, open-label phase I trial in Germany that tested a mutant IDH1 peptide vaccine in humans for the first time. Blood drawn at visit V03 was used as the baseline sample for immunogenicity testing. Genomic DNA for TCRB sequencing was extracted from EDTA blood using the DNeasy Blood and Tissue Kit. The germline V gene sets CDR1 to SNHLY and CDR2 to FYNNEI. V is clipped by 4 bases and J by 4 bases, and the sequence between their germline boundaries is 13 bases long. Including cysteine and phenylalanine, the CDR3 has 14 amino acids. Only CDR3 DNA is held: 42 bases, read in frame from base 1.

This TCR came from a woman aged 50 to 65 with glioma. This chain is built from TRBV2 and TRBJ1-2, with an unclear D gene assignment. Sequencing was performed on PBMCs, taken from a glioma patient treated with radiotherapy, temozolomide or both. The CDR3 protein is CASSGLGSFYGYTF. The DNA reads TGTGCCAGCAGTGGATTAGGCAGCTTCTATGGCTACACCTTC.